The subject of this entry is one T cell receptor beta chain. This entry is derived from a study of blood T cell repertoires in COVID-19. Study information: Whether acute or convalescent, the COVID-19 samples came from the United States, Italy and Spain.

The V segment lost 7 bases and the J segment 2 bases; nucleotides outside the gene matches: 5. This CDR3 spans 15 amino acids. The germline gives CDR1 MNHEY, CDR2 SMNVEV (reference sequence). Data came from immunoSEQ multiplex PCR; TCRdb stores just in-frame clones and leaves some out. The sample records about 280,000 clones, roughly 91% being singletons. The clonotype comes from a woman aged 25 to 39 with COVID-19, enrolled during active disease. Specimen: peripheral blood. The chain couples TRBV27 to TRBJ2-1; 10 bases are shared with TRBD2. CDR3 in amino acids: CASKQLAGTYNEQFF. The CDR3 DNA reads as TGTGCCAGCAAACAACTAGCGGGGACCTACAATGAGCAGTTCTTC.